This passage covers 4 T cell receptor beta chains from one sample sequenced in a study of shared T cell receptors in the human thymus. Clones were sequenced by immunoSEQ multiplex PCR, and TCRdb holds only the in-frame ones, with some missing. Here the sample spans 700,000 or so clones, 80% to 90% being singletons. This sample also appeared in a second study, on human thymus T cells.

The sequencing sample was made of thymocytes. These receptors were collected from a girl under two years old with a congenital heart defect.

This chain connects TRBV6-4 to TRBJ1-1; D perhaps matches TRBD1 (5 bases). V was trimmed by 6 bases and J by 3 bases, leaving 14 bases between them. The CDR3 contains 14 residues. The V gene's germline CDR1 is MRHNA and CDR2 SNTAGT. The CDR3 region has the DNA TGTGCCAGCAGGTCCTTGGTAGGGGACACTGAAGCTTTCTTT. Its protein is CASRSLVGDTEAFF.

V and J are TRBV5-1 and TRBJ2-3; a possible D gene is TRBD1 (5 bases). V was clipped by 5 bases and J by 0 bases, with 13 bases between them. Germline loops: CDR1 SGHRS, CDR2 YFSETQ. There are 15 residues in the CDR3. CDR3 bases: TGCGCCAGCAGTCACCCCCAGGGCAGCACAGATACGCAGTATTTT. Amino acid sequence: CASSHPQGSTDTQYF.

This clone was detected a few times. J is TRBJ2-1 and V is TRBV21-1; TRBD1 is taken as the D call from the table, unchecked against the DNA. TRBV21-1 is labeled a pseudogene. There are 14 residues in the CDR3. DNA of the CDR3: TGTGCCAGCAGCAACTGGACAGGGACTAAAGAGCAGTTCTTC. Its protein is CASSNWTGTKEQFF.

The chain has TRBV28 and TRBJ1-2; 12 nucleotides agree with TRBD1. The CDR3 has 17 amino acids. The V segment lost 5 bases and the J segment 7 bases; nucleotides outside the gene matches: 14. The germline V gene encodes CDR1 MDHEN and CDR2 SYDVKM. The CDR3 DNA reads TGTGCCAGCAGTCTCAATCGGCCGGGACAGGGGGCTTTTGGCTACACCTTC. Translated: CASSLNRPGQGAFGYTF.